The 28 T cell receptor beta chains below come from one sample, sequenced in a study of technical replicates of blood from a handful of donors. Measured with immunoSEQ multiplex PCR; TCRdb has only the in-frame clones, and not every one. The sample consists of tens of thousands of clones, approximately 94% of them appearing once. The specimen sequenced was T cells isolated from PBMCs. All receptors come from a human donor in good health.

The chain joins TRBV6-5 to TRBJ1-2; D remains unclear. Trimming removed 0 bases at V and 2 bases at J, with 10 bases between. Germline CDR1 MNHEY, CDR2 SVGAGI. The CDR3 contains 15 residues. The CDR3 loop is CASSYSFGGNYGYTF. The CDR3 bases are TGTGCCAGCAGTTACTCATTCGGCGGAAACTATGGCTACACCTTC.

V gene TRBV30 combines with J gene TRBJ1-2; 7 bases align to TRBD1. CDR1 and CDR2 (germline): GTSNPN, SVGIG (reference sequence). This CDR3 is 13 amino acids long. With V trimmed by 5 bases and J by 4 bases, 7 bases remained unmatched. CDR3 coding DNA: TGTGCCTGGCAGACAGGGATCTTCTATGGCTACACCTTC. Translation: CAWQTGIFYGYTF.

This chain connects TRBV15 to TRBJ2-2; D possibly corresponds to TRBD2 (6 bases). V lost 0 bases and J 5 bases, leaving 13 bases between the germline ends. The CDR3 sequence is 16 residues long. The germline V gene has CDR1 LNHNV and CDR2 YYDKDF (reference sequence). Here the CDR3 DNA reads TGTGCCACCAGCAGAGATTTGGGGGGAGCGACCGGGGAGCTGTTTTTT. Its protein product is CATSRDLGGATGELFF.

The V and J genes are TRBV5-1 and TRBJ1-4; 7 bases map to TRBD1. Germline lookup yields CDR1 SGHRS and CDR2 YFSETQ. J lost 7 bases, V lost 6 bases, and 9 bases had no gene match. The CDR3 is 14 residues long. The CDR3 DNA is TGCGCCAGCAATTCCAGGGGGGAGAGTGAAAAACTGTTTTTT. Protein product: CASNSRGESEKLFF.

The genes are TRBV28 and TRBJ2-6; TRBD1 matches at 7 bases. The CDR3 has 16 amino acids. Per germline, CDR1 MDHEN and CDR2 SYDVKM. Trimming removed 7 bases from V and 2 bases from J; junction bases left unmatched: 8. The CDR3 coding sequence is TGTGCCAGCAACTCCGGGACAGCAACTGGGGCCAACGTCCTGACTTTC. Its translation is CASNSGTATGANVLTF.

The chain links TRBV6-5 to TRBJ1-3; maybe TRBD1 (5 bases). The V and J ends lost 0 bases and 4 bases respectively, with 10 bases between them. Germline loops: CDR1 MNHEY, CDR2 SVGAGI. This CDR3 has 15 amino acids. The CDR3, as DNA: TGTGCCAGCAGTTACTCGAGCAGGGCCGGAAACACCATATATTTT. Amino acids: CASSYSSRAGNTIYF.

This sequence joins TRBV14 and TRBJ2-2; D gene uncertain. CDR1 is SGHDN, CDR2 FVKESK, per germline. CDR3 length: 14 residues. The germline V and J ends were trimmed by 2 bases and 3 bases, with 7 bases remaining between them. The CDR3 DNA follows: TGTGCCAGCAGCCAAACGGTGGACACCGGGGAGCTGTTTTTT. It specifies CASSQTVDTGELFF. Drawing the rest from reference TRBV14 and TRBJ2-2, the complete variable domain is EAGVTQFPSHSVIEKGQTVTLRCDPISGHDNLYWYRRVMGKEIKFLLHFVKESKQDESGMPNNRFLAERTGGTYSTLKVQPAELEDSGVYFCASSQTVDTGELFFGEGSRLTVL.

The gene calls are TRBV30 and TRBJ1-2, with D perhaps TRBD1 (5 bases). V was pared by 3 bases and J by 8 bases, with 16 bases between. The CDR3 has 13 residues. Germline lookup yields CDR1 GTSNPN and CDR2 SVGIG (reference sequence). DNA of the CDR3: TGTGCCTGGAGCGCAAGCGGGGGAGGCGGCTACACCTTC. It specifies CAWSASGGGGYTF.

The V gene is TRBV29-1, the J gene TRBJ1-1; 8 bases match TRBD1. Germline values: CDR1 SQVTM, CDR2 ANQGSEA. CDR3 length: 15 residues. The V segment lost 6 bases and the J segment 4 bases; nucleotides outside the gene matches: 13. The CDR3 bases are TGCAGCGTCCTTACAGGGGGGGAGGGGGGCACTGAAGCTTTCTTT. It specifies CSVLTGGEGGTEAFF.

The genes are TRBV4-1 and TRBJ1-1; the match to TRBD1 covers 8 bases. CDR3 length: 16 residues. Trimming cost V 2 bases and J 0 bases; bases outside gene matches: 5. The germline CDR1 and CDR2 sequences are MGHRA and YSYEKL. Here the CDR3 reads CASSQQPGGLNTEAFF. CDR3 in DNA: TGCGCCAGCAGCCAACAACCAGGGGGCTTGAACACTGAAGCTTTCTTT.

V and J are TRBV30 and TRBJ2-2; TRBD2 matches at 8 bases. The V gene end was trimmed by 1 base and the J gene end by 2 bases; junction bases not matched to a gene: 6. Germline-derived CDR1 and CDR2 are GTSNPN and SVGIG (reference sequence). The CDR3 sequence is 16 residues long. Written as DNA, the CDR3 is TGTGCCTGGAGTGAACTGGCGGGGGGTAACACCGGGGAGCTGTTTTTT. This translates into CAWSELAGGNTGELFF.

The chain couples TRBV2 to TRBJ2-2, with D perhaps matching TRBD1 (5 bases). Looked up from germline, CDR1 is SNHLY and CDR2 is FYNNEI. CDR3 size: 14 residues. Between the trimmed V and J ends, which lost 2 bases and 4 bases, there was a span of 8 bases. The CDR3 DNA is TGTGCCAGCAGTGAACTAAGGGGCACCGGGGAGCTGTTTTTT. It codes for CASSELRGTGELFF.

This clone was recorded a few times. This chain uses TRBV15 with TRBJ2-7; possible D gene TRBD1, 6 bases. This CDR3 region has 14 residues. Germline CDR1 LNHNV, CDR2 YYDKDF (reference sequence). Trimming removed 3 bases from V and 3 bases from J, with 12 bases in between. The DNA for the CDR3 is TGTGCCACCAGCAGCCGGGACACAATCTACGAGCAGTACTTC. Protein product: CATSSRDTIYEQYF.

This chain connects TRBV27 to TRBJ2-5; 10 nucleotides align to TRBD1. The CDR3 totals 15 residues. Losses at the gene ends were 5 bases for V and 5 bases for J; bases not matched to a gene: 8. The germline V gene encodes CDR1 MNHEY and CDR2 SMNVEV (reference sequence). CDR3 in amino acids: CASSPTGGDWETQYF. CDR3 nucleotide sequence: TGTGCCAGCAGTCCGACAGGGGGCGATTGGGAGACCCAGTACTTC.

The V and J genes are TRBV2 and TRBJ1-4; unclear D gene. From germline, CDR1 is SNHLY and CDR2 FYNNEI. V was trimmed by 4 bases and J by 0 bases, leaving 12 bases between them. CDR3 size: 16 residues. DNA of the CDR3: TGTGCCAGCAGTGGGACTGCAGATGCAACTAATGAAAAACTGTTTTTT. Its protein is CASSGTADATNEKLFF.

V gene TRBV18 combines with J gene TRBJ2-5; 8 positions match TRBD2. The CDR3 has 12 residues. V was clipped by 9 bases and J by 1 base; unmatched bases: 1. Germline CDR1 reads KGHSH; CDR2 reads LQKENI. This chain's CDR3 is CASTSGQETQYF. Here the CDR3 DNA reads TGTGCCAGTACTAGCGGCCAAGAGACCCAGTACTTC.

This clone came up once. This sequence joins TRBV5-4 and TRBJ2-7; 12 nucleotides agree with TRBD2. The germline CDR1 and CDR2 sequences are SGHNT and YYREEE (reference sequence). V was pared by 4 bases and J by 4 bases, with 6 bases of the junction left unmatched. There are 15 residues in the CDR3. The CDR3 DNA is TGTGCCAGCAGCCGGCGGACTAGCGGGGAGTACGAGCAGTACTTC. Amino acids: CASSRRTSGEYEQYF.

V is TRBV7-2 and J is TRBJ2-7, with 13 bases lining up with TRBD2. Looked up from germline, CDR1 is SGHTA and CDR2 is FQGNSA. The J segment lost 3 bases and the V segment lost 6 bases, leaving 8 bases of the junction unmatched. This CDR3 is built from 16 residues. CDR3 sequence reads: CASSSQTSGRLYEQYF. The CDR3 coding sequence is TGTGCCAGCAGTTCTCAGACTAGCGGGAGGCTCTACGAGCAGTACTTC.

The CDR3 sequence is CASSGDAGGTPDTQYF. Here the CDR3 DNA reads TGTGCCAGCAGTGGGGACGCAGGCGGGACCCCAGATACGCAGTATTTT. The chain has TRBV28 and TRBJ2-3; the D gene is possibly TRBD2 (6 bases). The germline V gene has CDR1 MDHEN and CDR2 SYDVKM. This CDR3 contains 16 residues. Trimming stripped 5 bases from V and 4 bases from J, with 19 bases between.

DNA for the CDR3: TGTGCCAGCAGCATCCTGGCGGGGGGGCCCGATGAGCAGTTCTTC. Amino acids: CASSILAGGPDEQFF. V and J are TRBV9 and TRBJ2-1, with 9 bases lining up with TRBD2. Germline CDR1 is SGDLS and CDR2 is YYNGEE. This CDR3 spans 15 amino acids. After removal of 4 bases from V and 8 bases from J, the junction contained 10 bases not matched to a gene.

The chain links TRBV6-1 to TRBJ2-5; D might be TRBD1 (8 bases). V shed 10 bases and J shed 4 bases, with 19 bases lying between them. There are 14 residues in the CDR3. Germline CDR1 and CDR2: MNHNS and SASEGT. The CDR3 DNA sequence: TGTGCCACCACAGGGGGAGGGGCTCGAGAGACCCAGTACTTC. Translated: CATTGGGARETQYF.

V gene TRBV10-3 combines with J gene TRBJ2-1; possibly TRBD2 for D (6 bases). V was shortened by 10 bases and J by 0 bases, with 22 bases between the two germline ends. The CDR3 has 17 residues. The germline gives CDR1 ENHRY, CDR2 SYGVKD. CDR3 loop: CATLGGITFGSYNEQFF. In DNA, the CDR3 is TGTGCCACCTTGGGGGGAATTACATTTGGCTCCTACAATGAGCAGTTCTTC.

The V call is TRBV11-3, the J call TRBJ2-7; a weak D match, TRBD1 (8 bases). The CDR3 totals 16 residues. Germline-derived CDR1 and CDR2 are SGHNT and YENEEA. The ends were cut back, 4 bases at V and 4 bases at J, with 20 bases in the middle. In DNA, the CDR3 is TGTGCCAGCAGCTCCCAGGGGGGGACAGGAGCTTACGAGCAGTACTTC. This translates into CASSSQGGTGAYEQYF.

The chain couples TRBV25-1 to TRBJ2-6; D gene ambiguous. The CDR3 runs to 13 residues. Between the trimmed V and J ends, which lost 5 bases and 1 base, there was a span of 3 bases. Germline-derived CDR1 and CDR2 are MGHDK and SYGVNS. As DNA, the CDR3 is TGTGCCAGCAGTCTATCTGGGGCCAACGTCCTGACTTTC. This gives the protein CASSLSGANVLTF.

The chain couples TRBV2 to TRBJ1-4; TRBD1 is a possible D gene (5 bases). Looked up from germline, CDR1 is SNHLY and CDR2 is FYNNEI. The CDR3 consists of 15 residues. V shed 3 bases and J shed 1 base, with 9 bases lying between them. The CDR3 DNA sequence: TGTGCCAGCAGTGACTCGGGGGGAACTAATGAAAAACTGTTTTTT. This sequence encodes CASSDSGGTNEKLFF.

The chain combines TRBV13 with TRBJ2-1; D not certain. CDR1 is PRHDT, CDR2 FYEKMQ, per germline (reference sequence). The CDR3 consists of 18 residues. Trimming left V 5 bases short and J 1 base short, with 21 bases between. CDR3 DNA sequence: TGTGCCAGCAGCCCCCCCGCGGAGCGCCCGAGGTCCTACAATGAGCAGTTCTTC. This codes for CASSPPAERPRSYNEQFF. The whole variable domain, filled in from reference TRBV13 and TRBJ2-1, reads AAGVIQSPRHLIKEKRETATLKCYPIPRHDTVYWYQQGPGQDPQFLISFYEKMQSDKGSIPDRFSAQQFSDYHSELNMSSLELGDSALYFCASSPPAERPRSYNEQFFGPGTRLTVL.

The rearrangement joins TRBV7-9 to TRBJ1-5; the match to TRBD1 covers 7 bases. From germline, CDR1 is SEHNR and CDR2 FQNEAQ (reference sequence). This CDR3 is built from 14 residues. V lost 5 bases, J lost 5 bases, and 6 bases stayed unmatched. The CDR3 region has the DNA TGTGCCAGCAGCGAAACAGGGGAGGATCAGCCCCAGCATTTT. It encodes CASSETGEDQPQHF.

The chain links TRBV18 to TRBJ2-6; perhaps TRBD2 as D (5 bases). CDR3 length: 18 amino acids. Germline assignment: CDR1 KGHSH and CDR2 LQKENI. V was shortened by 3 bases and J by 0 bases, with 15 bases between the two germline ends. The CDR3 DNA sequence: TGTGCCAGCTCACCGGGAGTCGGTTCCGACTCTGGGGCCAACGTCCTGACTTTC. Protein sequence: CASSPGVGSDSGANVLTF.